This TCR beta chain came from a study of regulatory dendritic cells for organ transplantation. Profiled with immunoSEQ multiplex PCR; TCRdb holds only in-frame clones, not every one. The data show 9,500 to 15,000 clones, around two thirds seen once. Allogeneic regulatory or mature dendritic cells were co-cultured for roughly five days with CFSE-labeled sorted T cells at 1:10. Per the germline V gene, CDR1 is MGHDK and CDR2 is SYGVNS. The CDR3 is 10 amino acids. The sample holds a few counts of this clone. Its antigen is undetermined. At one of its ends the junction is not consistent with the germline gene, which may arise from a read error.

The chain employs TRBV25-1 and TRBJ1-3; 7 positions match TRBD1. Sequenced sample: naive CD8+ T cells from blood cultured with dendritic cells. Subset reported: CD45RA+ naive T cells. The TCR was taken from a human donor in good health. CDR3 nucleotides: TGTGCCAGCCGACAGGGCGAATGGCATTTT. Encoded protein: CASRQGEWHF.